Each of the 3 T cell receptor beta chains below was sequenced from the same sample in a study of T-cell reconstitution after alpha-beta-depleted transplantation in children. A library of TCRbeta sequences, prepared with unique molecular identifiers, was generated. TCRdb analysed the PCR reads with MiXCR anew, one entry per CDR3 protein. The sample has hundreds of thousands of distinct CDR3 sequences; 15% to 20% are singletons. The sample was PBMCs, mostly from graft donor cells, taken 360 days after TCRalphabeta/CD19-depleted stem cell transplant. These receptors all stem from a male patient under 10 years old who had a stem cell transplant for acute lymphoblastic leukemia, so the T cells may come from the graft donor.

This clonotype has just a few counts. The chain employs TRBV4-1 and TRBJ1-2; tentatively, D is TRBD1 (6 bases). Per germline, CDR1 MGHRA and CDR2 YSYEKL. The CDR3 contains 13 residues. Between the trimmed V and J ends, which lost 3 bases and 10 bases, there was a span of 15 bases. The CDR3 reads CASSQAGAPPYTF. The CDR3 nucleotides read TGCGCCAGCAGCCAGGCGGGGGCCCCACCCTACACCTTC.

This clonotype was found many times. The chain recombines TRBV20-1 with TRBJ2-3, with TRBD2 as a possible D gene (5 bases). CDR3 length: 11 amino acids. V lost 2 bases, J lost 6 bases, and 6 bases lay in between. Germline-derived CDR1 and CDR2 are DFQATT and SNEGSKA (reference sequence). The CDR3 nucleotides read TGCAGTGCTAGAAGGGAGGATACGCAGTATTTT. This encodes CSARREDTQYF.

This clonotype was picked up a small number of times. The chain uses TRBV9 and TRBJ2-3; TRBD1 matches 8 bases. This CDR3 spans 14 amino acids. Unmatched junction bases numbered 8, after V lost 4 bases and J lost 7 bases. Germline lookup yields CDR1 SGDLS and CDR2 YYNGEE. The CDR3 bases are TGTGCCAGCAGCAAGACAGGGGAAAGGAATACGCAGTATTTT. Its translation: CASSKTGERNTQYF.